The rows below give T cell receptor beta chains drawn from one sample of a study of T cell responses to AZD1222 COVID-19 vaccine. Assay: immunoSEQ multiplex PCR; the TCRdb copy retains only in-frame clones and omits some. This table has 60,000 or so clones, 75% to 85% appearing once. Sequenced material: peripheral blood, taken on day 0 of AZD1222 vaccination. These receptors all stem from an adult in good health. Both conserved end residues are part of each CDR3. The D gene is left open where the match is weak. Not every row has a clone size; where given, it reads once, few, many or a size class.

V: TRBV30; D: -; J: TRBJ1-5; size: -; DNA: -; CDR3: CAWSSTSEDQPQHF
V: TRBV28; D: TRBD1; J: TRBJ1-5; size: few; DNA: TGTGCCAGCAGTTTGCCCGACAGGGAGAGCAATCAGCCCCAGCATTTT; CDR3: CASSLPDRESNQPQHF
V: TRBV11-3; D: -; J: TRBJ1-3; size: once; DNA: TGTGCCAGCAGCTTACCCCTGTTCTCTGGAAACACCATATATTTT; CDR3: CASSLPLFSGNTIYF
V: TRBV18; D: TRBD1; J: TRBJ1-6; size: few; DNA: TGTGCCAGCTCACCATCCCGGGACAGCAATTCACCCCTCCACTTT; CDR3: CASSPSRDSNSPLHF
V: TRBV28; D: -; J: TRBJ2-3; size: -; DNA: TGTGCCAGCAGGAGGGGGGCCTCCACAGATACGCAGTATTTT; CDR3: CASRRGASTDTQYF
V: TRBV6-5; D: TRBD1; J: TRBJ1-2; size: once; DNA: TGTGCCAGCAGCCAAGGGGGGGACAGCTATGGCTACACCTTC; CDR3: CASSQGGDSYGYTF
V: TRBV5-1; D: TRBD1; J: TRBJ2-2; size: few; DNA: TGCGCCAGCAGCTTGGGGGACAGGAGCACCGGGGAGCTGTTTTTT; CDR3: CASSLGDRSTGELFF
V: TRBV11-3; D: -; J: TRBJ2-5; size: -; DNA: TGTGCCAGCAGCTTAGGACTCGGGAAAGAGACCCAGTACTTC; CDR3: CASSLGLGKETQYF
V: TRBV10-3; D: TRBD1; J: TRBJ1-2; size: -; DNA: TGTGCCATCAGTCAGGGGACAGGGGGCTATGGCTACACCTTC; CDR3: CAISQGTGGYGYTF
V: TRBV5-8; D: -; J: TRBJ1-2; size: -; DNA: TGTGCCAGCAGCTTGGGACTCGGCTATGGCTACACCTTC; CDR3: CASSLGLGYGYTF
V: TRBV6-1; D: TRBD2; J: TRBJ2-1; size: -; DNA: TGTGCCAGCAGTGAAGGAGCTAGCGGGAGTAGGGAGAGCTCCTACAATGAGCAGTTCTTC; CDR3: CASSEGASGSRESSYNEQFF
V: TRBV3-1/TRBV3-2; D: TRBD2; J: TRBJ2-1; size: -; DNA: TGTGCCAGCAGCTTTAGCGGGAATGAGCAGTTCTTC; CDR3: CASSFSGNEQFF
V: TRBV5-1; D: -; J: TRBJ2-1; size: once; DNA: TGCGCCAGCATTCCTCTAGTAGGCGACTACAATGAGCAGTTCTTC; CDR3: CASIPLVGDYNEQFF
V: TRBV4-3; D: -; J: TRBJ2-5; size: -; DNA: TGCGCCAGCAGCCAAGGACTTAATGTCGTGGAGACCCAGTACTTC; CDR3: CASSQGLNVVETQYF
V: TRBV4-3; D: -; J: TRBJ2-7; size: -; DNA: TGCGCCAGCAGCCGAAGCGGGTACTCCTACGAGCAGTACTTC; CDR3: CASSRSGYSYEQYF
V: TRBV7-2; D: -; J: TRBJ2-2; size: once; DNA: TGTGCCAGCAGCCCCGTGGGCGGGGAGCTGTTTTTT; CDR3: CASSPVGGELFF
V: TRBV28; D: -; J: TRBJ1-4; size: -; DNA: TGTGCCAGCAGTTTTGGCTGGCTCGATCGAGGGATTGAAAAACTGTTTTTT; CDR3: CASSFGWLDRGIEKLFF
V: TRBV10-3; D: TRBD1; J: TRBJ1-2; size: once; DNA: TGTGCCATCAGTGAGTCGAGTATAGGGACAGATCACTTAGTGGACGCTTATGGCTACACCTTC; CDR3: CAISESSIGTDHLVDAYGYTF
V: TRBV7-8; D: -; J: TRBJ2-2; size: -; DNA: TGTGCCAGCAGTTTACTGACAGGCGGAACCGGGGAGCTGTTTTTT; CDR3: CASSLLTGGTGELFF
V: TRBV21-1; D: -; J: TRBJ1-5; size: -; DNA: TGTGCCAGCAGCAAAAGGGGGCAGGGTAAACAGCCCCAGCATTTT; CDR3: CASSKRGQGKQPQHF
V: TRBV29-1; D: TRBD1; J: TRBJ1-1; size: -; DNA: TGCAGCGCCCATACAGGGGTTCATGAAGCTTTCTTT; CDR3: CSAHTGVHEAFF
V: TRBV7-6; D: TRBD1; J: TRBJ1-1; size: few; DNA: TGTGCCAGCAGCCTAACAGGGGGACGAGGCACTGAAGCTTTCTTT; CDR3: CASSLTGGRGTEAFF
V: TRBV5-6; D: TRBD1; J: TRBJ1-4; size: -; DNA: TGTGCCAGCAGCTTGATGACAGGGAATGAAAAACTGTTTTTT; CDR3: CASSLMTGNEKLFF
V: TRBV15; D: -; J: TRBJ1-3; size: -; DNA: TGTGCCACCAGCAGAATATTGTTGGGAAACACCATATATTTT; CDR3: CATSRILLGNTIYF
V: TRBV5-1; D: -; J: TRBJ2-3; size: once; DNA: TGCGCCAGCAGCTTGGACAGGACTAGCACAGATACGCAGTATTTT; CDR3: CASSLDRTSTDTQYF
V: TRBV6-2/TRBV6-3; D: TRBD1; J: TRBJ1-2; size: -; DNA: TGTGCCAGCAGTTACGACGGGACAGCTCTCGGCTACACCTTC; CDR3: CASSYDGTALGYTF
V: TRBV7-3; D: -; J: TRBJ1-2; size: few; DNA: TGTGCCAGCAGCCAACAGGGACTCTATGGCTACACCTTC; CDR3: CASSQQGLYGYTF
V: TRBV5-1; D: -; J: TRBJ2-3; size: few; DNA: TGCGCCAGCAGGCCAGATTCCACTAGCACAGATACGCAGTATTTT; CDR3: CASRPDSTSTDTQYF
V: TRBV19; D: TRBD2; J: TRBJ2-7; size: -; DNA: TGTGCCAGTAGTAAGACGAACAGCGGGAGGGCCGGAGAGCAGTACTTC; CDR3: CASSKTNSGRAGEQYF
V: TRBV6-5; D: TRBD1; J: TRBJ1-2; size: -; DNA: TGTGCCAGCAGATCCGGGACAGGGAAATCTTACACCTTC; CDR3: CASRSGTGKSYTF
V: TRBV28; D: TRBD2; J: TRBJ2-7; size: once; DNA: TGTGCCAGCAGCTACGGGACTAGCGGATCCTACGAGCAGTACTTC; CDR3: CASSYGTSGSYEQYF
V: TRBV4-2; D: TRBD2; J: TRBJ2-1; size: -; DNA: TGTGCCAGCAGCCAGTTGGGACTAGAGGGCCTGGGTGAGCAGTTCTTC; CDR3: CASSQLGLEGLGEQFF
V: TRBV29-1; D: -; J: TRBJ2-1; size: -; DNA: TGCAGCGTCTCCCAGACAAGGGAGCAGTTCTTC; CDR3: CSVSQTREQFF
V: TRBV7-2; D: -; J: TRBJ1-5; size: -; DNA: TGTGCCAGCAGCTATGAGAGGGATCAGCCCCAGCATTTT; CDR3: CASSYERDQPQHF
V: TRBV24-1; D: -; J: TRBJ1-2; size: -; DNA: TGTGCCACCAGTGATTTCGGAGTTTCATATGGCTACACCTTC; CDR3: CATSDFGVSYGYTF
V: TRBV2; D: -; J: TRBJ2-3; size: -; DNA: TGTGCCAGCAGTACTAGTAGGGAAATGGATACGCAGTATTTT; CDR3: CASSTSREMDTQYF
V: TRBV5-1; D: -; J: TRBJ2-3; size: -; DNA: TGCGCCAGCAGCTTGGCAGGGGAGTCGGCAGATACGCAGTATTTT; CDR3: CASSLAGESADTQYF
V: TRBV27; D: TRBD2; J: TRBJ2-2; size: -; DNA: TGTGCCAGCACCCATCGGGTAGCGGGAGGCACCGGGGAGCTGTTTTTT; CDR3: CASTHRVAGGTGELFF
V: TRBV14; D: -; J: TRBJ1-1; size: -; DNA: TGTGCCAGCAGTCCAGGGCGCAGGAACACTGAAGCTTTCTTT; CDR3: CASSPGRRNTEAFF
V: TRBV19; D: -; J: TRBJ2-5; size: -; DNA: TGTGCCAGTAGTATGGGTAGGGCGCTGGGGACCCAGTACTTC; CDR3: CASSMGRALGTQYF
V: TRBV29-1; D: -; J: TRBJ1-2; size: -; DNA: TGCAGCGTTGAGGACGGACTCTATGGCTACACCTTC; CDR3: CSVEDGLYGYTF
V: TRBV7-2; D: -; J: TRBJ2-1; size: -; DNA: TGTGCCAGCAGCTTAGGGCGGGCCCTGGGGAATGAGCAGTTCTTC; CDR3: CASSLGRALGNEQFF
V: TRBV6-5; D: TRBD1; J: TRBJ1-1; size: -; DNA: TGTGCCAGCAGTTACTCGAGACAGGGCACTGAAGCTTTCTTT; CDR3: CASSYSRQGTEAFF
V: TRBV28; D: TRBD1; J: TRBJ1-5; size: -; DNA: TGTGCCAGCAGTCCGCGAGGGGGCGGGGGAGGACAGCCCCAGCATTTT; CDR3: CASSPRGGGGGQPQHF
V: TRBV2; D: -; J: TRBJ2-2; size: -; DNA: TGTGCCAGCAGGACACAAGAAACCGGGGAGCTGTTTTTT; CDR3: CASRTQETGELFF
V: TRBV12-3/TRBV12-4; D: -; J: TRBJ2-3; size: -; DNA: TGTGCCAGCAGTTTAAGGGCCGGGGCGCAGTATTTT; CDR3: CASSLRAGAQYF
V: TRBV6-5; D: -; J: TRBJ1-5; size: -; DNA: TGTGCCACCCGGACATTTCGCGATCAGCCCCAGCATTTT; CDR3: CATRTFRDQPQHF
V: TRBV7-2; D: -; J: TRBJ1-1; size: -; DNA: TGTGCCAGCAGCTTAGCCGGGGCTCGCACTGAAGCTTTCTTT; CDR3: CASSLAGARTEAFF
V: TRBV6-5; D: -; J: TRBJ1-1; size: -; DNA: TGTGCCAGCATGACTCAGGGATCCCTCACTGAAGCTTTCTTT; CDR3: CASMTQGSLTEAFF
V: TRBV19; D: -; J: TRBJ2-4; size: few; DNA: TGTGCCAGTGGGCCGGGACTTATATCGACCTCGACCAAAAACATTCAGTACTTC; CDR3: CASGPGLISTSTKNIQYF
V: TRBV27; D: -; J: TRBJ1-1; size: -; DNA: TGTGCCAGCAGGGTTTCTGGGGGTACTGAAGCTTTCTTT; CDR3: CASRVSGGTEAFF
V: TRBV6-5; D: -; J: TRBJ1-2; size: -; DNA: TGTGCCAGCAGTTACGGGCAGGGAGGGGGCTACACCTTC; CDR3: CASSYGQGGGYTF
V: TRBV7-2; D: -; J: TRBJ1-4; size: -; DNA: TGTGCCAGCAGCTTATTCCTGGGGGAACTGTTTTTT; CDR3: CASSLFLGELFF
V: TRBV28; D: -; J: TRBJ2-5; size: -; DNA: TGTGCCAGCAGTTTAAAGGTGGGACCCTTAAGAGAGACCCAGTACTTC; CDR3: CASSLKVGPLRETQYF